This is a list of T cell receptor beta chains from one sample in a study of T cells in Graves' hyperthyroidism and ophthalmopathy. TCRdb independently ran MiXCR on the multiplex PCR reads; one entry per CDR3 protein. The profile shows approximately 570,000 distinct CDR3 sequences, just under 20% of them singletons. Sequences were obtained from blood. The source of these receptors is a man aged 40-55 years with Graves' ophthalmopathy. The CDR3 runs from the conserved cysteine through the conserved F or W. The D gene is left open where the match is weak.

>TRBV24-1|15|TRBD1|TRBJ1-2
CATSDPGTGVVGYTF
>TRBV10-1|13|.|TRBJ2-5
CASSFRYGETQYF
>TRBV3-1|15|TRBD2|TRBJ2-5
CASSQGSGGGETQYF
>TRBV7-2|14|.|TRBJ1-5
CASSLAGGPQPQHF
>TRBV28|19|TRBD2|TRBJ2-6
CASSSRELTSGLGANVLTF
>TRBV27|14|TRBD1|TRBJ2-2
CASSPQGEIGELFF
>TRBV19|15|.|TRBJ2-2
CASSIQGTRTGELFF
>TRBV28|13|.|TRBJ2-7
CASSPQGRGEQYF
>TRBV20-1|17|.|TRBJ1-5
CSAGRLETSPHNQPQHF
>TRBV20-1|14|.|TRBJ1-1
CSAPPAGGPTEAFF
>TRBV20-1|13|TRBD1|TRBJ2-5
CSARGRGQETQYF
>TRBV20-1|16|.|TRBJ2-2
CSARGPTRTNTGELFF
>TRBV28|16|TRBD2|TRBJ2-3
CASSLARLAATDTQYF
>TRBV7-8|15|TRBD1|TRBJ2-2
CASSLRDRGPGELFF
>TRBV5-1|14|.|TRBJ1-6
CASSLGRQNSPLHF
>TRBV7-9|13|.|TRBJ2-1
CASSFDKYNEQFF
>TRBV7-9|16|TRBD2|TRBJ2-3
CASSSLAGTSTDTQYF
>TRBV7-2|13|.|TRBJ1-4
CASSLDGREKLFF
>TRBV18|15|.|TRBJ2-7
CAGSPPGVRAYEQYF
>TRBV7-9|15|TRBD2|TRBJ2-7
CASSIPGTSGYEQYF
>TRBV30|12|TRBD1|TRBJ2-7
CARTDRGHEQYF
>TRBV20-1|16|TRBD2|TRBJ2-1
CSASTNTGGFHNEQFF
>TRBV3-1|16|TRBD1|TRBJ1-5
CASSLPGTGINQPQHF
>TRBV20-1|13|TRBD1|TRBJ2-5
CSAEDRDVETQYF
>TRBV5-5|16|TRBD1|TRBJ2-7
CASSLFPGQGPYEQYF